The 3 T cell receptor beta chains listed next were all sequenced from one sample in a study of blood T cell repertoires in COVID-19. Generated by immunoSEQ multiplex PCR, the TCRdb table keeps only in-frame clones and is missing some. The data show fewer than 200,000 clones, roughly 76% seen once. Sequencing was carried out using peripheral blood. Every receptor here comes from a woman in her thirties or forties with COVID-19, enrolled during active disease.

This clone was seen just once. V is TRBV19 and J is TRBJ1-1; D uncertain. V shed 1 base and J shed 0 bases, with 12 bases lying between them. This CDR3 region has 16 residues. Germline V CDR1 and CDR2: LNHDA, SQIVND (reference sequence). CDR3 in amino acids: CASSIGTATLNTEAFF. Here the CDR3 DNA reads TGTGCCAGTAGTATAGGTACAGCAACATTGAACACTGAAGCTTTCTTT. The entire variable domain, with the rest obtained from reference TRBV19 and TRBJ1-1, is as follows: DGGITQSPKYLFRKEGQNVTLSCEQNLNHDAMYWYRQDPGQGLRLIYYSQIVNDFQKGDIAEGYSVSREKKESFPLTVTSAQKNPTAFYLCASSIGTATLNTEAFFGQGTRLTVV.

The CDR3 nucleotides are TGTGCCAGCTCACCCTACCCCGTTGGCCAAGAGACCCAGTACTTC. Residues: CASSPYPVGQETQYF. The chain employs TRBV18 and TRBJ2-5; D is uncertain. Germline-derived CDR1 and CDR2 are KGHSH and LQKENI. The V end lost 3 bases, the J end lost 1 base, and 12 bases lay between the germline ends. The CDR3 runs 15 residues. The full variable domain, rest sourced from reference TRBV18 and TRBJ2-5, is NAGVMQNPRHLVRRRGQEARLRCSPMKGHSHVYWYRQLPEEGLKFMVYLQKENIIDESGMPKERFSAEFPKEGPSILRIQQVVRGDSAAYFCASSPYPVGQETQYFGPGTRLLVL.

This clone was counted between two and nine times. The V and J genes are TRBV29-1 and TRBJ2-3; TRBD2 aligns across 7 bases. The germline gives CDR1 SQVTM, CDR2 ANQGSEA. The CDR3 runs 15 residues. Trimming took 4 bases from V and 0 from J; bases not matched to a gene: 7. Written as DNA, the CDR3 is TGCAGCGTTGTGAAGGCGGGAGATAGCACAGATACGCAGTATTTT. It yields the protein CSVVKAGDSTDTQYF.